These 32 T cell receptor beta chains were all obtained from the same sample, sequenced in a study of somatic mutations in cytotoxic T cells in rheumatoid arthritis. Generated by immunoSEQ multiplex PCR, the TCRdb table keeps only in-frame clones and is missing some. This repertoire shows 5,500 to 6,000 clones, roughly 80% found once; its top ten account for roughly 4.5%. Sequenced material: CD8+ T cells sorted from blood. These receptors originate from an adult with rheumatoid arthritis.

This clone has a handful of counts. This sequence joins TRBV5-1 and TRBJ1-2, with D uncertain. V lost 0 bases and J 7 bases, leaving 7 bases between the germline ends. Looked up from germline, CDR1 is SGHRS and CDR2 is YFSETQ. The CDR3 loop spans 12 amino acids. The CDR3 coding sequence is TGCGCCAGCAGCTTGGATTCCACTGGCTACACCTTC. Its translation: CASSLDSTGYTF.

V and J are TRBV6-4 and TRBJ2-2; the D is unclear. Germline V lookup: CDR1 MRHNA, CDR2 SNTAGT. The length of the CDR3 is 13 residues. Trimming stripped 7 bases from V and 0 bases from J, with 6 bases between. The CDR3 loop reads CASTDTNTGELFF. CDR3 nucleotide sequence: TGTGCCAGCACCGACACGAACACCGGGGAGCTGTTTTTT.

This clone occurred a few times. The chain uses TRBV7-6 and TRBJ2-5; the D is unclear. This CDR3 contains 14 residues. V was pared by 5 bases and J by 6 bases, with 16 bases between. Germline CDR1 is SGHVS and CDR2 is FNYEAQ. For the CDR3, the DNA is TGTGCCAGCAGCCCCGCGACTTCTATGAAGACCCAGTACTTC. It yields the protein CASSPATSMKTQYF.

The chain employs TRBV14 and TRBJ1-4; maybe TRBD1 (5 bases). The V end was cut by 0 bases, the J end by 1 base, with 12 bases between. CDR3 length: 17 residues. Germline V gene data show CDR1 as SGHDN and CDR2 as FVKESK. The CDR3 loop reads CASSQDDGGGTNEKLFF. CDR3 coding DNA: TGTGCCAGCAGCCAAGACGACGGGGGAGGAACTAATGAAAAACTGTTTTTT.

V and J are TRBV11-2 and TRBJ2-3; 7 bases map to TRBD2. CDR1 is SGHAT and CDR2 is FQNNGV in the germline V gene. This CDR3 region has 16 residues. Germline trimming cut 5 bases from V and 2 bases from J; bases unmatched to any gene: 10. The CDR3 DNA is TGTGCCAGCAGCCCCGAGCGGGGTGGGCACACAGATACGCAGTATTTT. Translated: CASSPERGGHTDTQYF.

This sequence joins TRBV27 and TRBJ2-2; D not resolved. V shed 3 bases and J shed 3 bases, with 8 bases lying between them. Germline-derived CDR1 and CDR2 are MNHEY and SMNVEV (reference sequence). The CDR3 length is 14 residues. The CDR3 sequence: CASSFHPDTGELFF. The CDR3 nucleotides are TGTGCCAGCAGTTTTCACCCTGACACCGGGGAGCTGTTTTTT.

CDR3 amino acids: CASSLQHREETQYF. The CDR3 region has the DNA TGTGCCAGCAGTTTACAGCACAGGGAAGAGACCCAGTACTTC. The chain recombines TRBV27 with TRBJ2-5; D is perhaps TRBD1 (6 bases). The V end lost 2 bases, the J end lost 3 bases, and 10 bases lay between the germline ends. This CDR3 is 14 amino acids long. Per the germline V gene, CDR1 is MNHEY and CDR2 is SMNVEV (reference sequence).

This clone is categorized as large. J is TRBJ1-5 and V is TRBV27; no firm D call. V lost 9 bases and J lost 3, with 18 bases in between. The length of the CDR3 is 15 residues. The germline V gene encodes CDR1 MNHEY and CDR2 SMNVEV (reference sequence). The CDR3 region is CARVGLVLDNQPQHF. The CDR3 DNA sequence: TGTGCCAGAGTAGGGTTGGTCCTGGACAATCAGCCCCAGCATTTT.

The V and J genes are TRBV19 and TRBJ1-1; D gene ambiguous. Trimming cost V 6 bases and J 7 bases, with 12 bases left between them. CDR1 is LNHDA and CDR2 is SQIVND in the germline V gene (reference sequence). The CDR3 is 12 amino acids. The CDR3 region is CASSTPGFEAFF. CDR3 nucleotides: TGTGCCAGTAGCACCCCCGGTTTTGAAGCTTTCTTT.

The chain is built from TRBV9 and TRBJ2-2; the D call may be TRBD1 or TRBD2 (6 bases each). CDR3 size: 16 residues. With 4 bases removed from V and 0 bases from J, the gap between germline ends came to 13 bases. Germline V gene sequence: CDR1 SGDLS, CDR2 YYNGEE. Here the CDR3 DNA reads TGTGCCAGCAGCCTCCAGGGGAGGACGAACACCGGGGAGCTGTTTTTT. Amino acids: CASSLQGRTNTGELFF.

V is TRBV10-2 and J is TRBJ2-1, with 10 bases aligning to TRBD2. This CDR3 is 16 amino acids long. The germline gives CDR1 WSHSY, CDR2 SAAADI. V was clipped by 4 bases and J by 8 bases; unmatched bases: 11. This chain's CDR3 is CASSAASGSTGYEQFF. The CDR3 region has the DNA TGCGCCAGCAGTGCGGCTAGCGGGAGTACGGGCTATGAGCAGTTCTTC.

The CDR3 here is CASSLFGTSGYNEQFF. In nucleotides, the CDR3 is TGTGCCAGCAGTTTATTCGGGACCTCGGGTTACAATGAGCAGTTCTTC. The chain employs TRBV27 and TRBJ2-1, with D possibly being TRBD1 or TRBD2 (5 bases each). V lost 1 base to trimming and J lost 4 bases, with 14 bases between them. Looked up from germline, CDR1 is MNHEY and CDR2 is SMNVEV (reference sequence). This CDR3 contains 16 residues.

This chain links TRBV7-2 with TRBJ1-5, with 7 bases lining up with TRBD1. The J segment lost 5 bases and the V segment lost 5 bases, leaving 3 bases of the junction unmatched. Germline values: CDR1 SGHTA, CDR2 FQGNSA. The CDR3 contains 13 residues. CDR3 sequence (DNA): TGTGCCAGCAGCCGGACAGGCGATCAGCCCCAGCATTTT. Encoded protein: CASSRTGDQPQHF.

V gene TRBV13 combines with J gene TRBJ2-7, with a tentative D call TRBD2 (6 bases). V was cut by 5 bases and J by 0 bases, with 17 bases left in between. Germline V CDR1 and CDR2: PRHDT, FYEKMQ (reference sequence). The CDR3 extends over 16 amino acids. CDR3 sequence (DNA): TGTGCCAGCAGCACCGCCGGGACTCCCAGCTCCTACGAGCAGTACTTC. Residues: CASSTAGTPSSYEQYF.

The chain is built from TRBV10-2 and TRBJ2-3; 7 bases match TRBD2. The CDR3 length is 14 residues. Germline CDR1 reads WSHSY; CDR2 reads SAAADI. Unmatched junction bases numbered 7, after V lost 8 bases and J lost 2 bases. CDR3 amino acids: CASLSSGITDTQYF. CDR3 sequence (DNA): TGCGCCAGCCTTTCCAGCGGGATCACAGATACGCAGTATTTT.

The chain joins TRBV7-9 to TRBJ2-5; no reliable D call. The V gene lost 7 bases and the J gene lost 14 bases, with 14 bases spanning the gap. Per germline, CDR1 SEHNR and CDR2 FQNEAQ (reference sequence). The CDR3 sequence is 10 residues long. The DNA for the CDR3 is TGTGCCAGCATTGCGTCCGCCGCTTACTTC. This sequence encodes CASIASAAYF. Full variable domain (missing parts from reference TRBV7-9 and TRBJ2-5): DTGVSQNPRHKITKRGQNVTFRCDPISEHNRLYWYRQTLGQGPEFLTYFQNEAQLEKSRLLSDRFSAERPKGSFSTLEIQRTEQGDSAMYLCASIASAAYFGPGTRLLVL.

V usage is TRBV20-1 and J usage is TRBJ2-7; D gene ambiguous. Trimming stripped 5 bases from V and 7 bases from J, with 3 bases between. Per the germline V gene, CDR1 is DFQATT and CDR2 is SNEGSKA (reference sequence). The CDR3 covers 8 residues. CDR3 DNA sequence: TGCAGTGCTGCAGAGCAGTACTTC. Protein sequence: CSAAEQYF.

In DNA, the CDR3 is TGTGCCAGCAGCTTATTGGGTTCCTACAATGAGCAGTTCTTC. This codes for CASSLLGSYNEQFF. The chain links TRBV7-2 to TRBJ2-1; D gene uncertain. The CDR3 has 14 amino acids. The germline CDR1 and CDR2 sequences are SGHTA and FQGNSA. Between the trimmed V and J ends, which lost 2 bases and 1 base, there was a span of 6 bases.

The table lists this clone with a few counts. CDR3 region: CASSLGLSSYEQYF. The CDR3 nucleotides read TGTGCCAGCAGCTTGGGGCTTAGCTCCTACGAGCAGTACTTC. The V gene is TRBV13, the J gene TRBJ2-7; D is possibly TRBD1 (5 bases). Trimming removed 3 bases at V and 0 bases at J, with 9 bases between. The CDR3 is 14 residues long. The germline gives CDR1 PRHDT, CDR2 FYEKMQ (reference sequence). Full variable domain (missing parts from reference TRBV13 and TRBJ2-7): AAGVIQSPRHLIKEKRETATLKCYPIPRHDTVYWYQQGPGQDPQFLISFYEKMQSDKGSIPDRFSAQQFSDYHSELNMSSLELGDSALYFCASSLGLSSYEQYFGPGTRLTVT.

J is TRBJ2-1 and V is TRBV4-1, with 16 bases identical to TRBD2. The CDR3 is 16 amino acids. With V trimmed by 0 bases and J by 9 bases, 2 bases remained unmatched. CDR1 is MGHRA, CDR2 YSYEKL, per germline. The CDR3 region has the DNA TGCGCCAGCAGCCAAGAGGGACTAGCGGGAGGGGGTGAGCAGTTCTTC. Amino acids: CASSQEGLAGGGEQFF.

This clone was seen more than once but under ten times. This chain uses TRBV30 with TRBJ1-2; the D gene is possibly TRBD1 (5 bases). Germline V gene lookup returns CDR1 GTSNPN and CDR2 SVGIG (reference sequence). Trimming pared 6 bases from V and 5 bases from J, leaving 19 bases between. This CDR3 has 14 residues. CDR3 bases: TGTGCCTGCTCCTCGGACACATTCTTATATGGCTACACCTTC. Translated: CACSSDTFLYGYTF.

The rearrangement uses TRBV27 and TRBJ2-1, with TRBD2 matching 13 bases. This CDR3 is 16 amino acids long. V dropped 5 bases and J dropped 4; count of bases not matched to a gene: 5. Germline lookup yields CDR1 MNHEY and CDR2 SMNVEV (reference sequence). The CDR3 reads CASSPGTSGIYNEQFF. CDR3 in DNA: TGTGCCAGCAGTCCAGGGACTAGCGGGATTTACAATGAGCAGTTCTTC.

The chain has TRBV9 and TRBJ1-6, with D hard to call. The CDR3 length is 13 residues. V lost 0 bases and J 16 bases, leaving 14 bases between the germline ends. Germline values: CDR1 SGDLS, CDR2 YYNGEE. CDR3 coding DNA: TGTGCCAGCAGCGTAGACAAGGGCGGCGAACTCCACTTT. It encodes CASSVDKGGELHF.

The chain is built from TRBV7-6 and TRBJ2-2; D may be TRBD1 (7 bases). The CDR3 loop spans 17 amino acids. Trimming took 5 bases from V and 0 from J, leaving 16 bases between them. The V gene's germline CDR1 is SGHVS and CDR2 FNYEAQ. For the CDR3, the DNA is TGTGCCAGCAGCCGAAGATCAGGGGGGTCGAACACCGGGGAGCTGTTTTTT. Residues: CASSRRSGGSNTGELFF. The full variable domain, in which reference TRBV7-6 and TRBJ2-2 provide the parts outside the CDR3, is GAGVSQSPRYKVTKRGQDVALRCDPISGHVSLYWYRQALGQGPEFLTYFNYEAQQDKSGLPNDRFSAERPEGSISTLTIQRTEQRDSAMYRCASSRRSGGSNTGELFFGEGSRLTVL.

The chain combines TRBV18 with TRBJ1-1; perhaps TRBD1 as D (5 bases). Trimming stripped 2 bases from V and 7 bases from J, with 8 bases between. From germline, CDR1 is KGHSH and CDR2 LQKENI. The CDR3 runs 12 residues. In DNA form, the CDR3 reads TGTGCCAGCTCACCAGAGACAGTTGAAGCTTTCTTT. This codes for CASSPETVEAFF.

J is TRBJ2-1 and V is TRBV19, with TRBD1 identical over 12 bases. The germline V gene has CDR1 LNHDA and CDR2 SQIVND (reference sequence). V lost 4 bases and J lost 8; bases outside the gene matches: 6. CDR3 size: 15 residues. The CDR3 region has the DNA TGTGCCAGTAGTACCGGGACAGGGGGCTTGGATGAGCAGTTCTTC. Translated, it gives CASSTGTGGLDEQFF.

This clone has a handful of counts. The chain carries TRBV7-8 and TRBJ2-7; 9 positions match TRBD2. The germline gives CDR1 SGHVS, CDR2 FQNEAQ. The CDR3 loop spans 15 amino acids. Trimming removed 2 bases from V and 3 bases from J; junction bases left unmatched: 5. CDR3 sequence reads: CASSLFVAGVYEQYF. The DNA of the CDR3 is TGTGCCAGCAGCTTATTTGTAGCGGGAGTCTACGAGCAGTACTTC. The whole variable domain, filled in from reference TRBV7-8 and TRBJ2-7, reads GAGVSQSPRYKVAKRGQDVALRCDPISGHVSLFWYQQALGQGPEFLTYFQNEAQLDKSGLPSDRFFAERPEGSVSTLKIQRTQQEDSAVYLCASSLFVAGVYEQYFGPGTRLTVT.

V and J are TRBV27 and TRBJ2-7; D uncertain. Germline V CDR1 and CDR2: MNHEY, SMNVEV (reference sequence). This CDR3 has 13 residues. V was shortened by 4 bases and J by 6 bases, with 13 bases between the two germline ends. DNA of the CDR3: TGTGCCAGCAGTTCAAACTCGCTCAGCGAGCAGTACTTC. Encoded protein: CASSSNSLSEQYF.

The CDR3 DNA sequence: TGTGCCAGCAGTGGCAGGGAAGTCGGGGAGCTGTTTTTT. Its translation is CASSGREVGELFF. The V and J genes are TRBV6-1 and TRBJ2-2; TRBD1 is a possible D gene (5 bases). CDR1 is MNHNS, CDR2 SASEGT, per germline. Trimming left V 4 bases short and J 7 bases short, with 10 bases between. The CDR3 totals 13 residues.

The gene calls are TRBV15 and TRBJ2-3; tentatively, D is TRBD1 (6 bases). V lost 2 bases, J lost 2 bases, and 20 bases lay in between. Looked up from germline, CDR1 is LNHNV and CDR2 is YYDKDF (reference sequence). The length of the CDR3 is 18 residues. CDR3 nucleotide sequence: TGTGCCACCAGCAGACCCTTAAGCCAGGGGCGCTTCACAGATACGCAGTATTTT. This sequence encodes CATSRPLSQGRFTDTQYF.

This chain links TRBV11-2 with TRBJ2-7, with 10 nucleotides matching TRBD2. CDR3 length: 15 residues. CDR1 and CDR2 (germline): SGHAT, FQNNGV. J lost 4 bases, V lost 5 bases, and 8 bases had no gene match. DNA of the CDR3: TGTGCCAGCAGCGTGAGCGGGAGGGCTAAATACGAGCAGTACTTC. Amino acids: CASSVSGRAKYEQYF.

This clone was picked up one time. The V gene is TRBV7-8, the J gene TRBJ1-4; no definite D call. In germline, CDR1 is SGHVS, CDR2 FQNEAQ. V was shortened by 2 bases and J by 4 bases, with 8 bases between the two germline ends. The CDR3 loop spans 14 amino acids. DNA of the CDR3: TGTGCCAGCAGCTTAATCGGGAGTAATGAAAAACTGTTTTTT. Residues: CASSLIGSNEKLFF. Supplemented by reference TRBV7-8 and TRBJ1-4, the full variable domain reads GAGVSQSPRYKVAKRGQDVALRCDPISGHVSLFWYQQALGQGPEFLTYFQNEAQLDKSGLPSDRFFAERPEGSVSTLKIQRTQQEDSAVYLCASSLIGSNEKLFFGSGTQLSVL.